This TCR beta chain was identified during a study of siplizumab effects on memory and regulatory T cells. The table came from immunoSEQ multiplex PCR; TCRdb's copy has only in-frame clones and leaves some out. Among 50,000 or so clones, roughly 90% were seen once, and the ten largest hold about 0.35%. This CDR3 region has 13 residues. Germline V gives CDR1 SQVTM, CDR2 ANQGSEA. The ends were cut back, 2 bases at V and 0 bases at J, with 5 bases in the middle. Overall study findings and caveats: Alloreactive sequences from unstimulated CD4+ memory cells fell significantly with siplizumab.

Comments on this clone: Antigen: not known.

Sequenced input: naive CD8+ T cells sorted from blood. The clonotype was recovered from a human donor in good health. The rearrangement joins TRBV29-1 to TRBJ2-1; D remains unclear. CDR3 sequence reads: CSVELNSYNEQFF. The CDR3, as DNA: TGCAGCGTTGAACTGAACTCCTACAATGAGCAGTTCTTC.